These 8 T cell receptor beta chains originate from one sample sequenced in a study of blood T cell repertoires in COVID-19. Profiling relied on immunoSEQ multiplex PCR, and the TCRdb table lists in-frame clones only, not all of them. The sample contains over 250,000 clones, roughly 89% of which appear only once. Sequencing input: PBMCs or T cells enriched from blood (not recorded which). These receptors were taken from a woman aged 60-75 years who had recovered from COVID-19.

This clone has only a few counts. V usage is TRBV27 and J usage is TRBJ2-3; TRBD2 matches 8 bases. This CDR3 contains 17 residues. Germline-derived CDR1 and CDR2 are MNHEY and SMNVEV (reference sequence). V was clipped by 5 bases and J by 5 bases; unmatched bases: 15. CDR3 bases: TGTGCCAGCAGTCCCCACCGGGGGGGACGAGTTAGAGATACGCAGTATTTT. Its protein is CASSPHRGGRVRDTQYF.

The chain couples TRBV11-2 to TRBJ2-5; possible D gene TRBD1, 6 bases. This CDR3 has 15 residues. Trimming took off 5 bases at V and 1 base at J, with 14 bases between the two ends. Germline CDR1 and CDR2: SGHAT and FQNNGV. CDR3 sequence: CASSAGVGAQETQYF. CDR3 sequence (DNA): TGTGCCAGCAGCGCAGGGGTGGGGGCCCAAGAGACCCAGTACTTC.

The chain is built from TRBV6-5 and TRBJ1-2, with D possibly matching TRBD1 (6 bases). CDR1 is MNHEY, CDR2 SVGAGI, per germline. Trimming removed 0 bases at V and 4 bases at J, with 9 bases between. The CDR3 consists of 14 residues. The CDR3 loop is CASSYSTRGYGYTF. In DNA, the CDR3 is TGTGCCAGCAGTTACTCGACCAGGGGCTATGGCTACACCTTC.

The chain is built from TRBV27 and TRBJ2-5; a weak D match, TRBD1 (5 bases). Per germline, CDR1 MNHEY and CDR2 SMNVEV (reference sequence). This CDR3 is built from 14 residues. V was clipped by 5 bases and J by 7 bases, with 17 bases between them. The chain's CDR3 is CASSPSSGRATQYF. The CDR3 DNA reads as TGTGCCAGCAGTCCTTCTTCAGGGCGAGCGACCCAGTACTTC.

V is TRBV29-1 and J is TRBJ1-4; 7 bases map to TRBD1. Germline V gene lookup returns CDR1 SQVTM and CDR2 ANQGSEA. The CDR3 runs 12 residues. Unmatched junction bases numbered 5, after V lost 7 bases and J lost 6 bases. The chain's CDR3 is CSGGTGDEKLFF. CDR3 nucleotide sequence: TGCAGCGGGGGAACAGGGGATGAAAAACTGTTTTTT.

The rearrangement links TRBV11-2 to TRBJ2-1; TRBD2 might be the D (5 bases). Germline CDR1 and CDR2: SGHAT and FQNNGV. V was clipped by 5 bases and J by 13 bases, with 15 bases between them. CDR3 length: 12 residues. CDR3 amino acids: CASSNGLESQFF. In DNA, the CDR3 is TGTGCCAGCAGCAACGGACTCGAATCTCAGTTCTTC.

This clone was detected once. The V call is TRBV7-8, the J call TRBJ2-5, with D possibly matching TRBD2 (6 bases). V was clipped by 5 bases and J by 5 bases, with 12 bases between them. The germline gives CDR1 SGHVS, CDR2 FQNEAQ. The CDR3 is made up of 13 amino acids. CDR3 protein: CASSLGLTETQYF. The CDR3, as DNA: TGTGCCAGCAGCCTGGGACTTACCGAGACCCAGTACTTC.

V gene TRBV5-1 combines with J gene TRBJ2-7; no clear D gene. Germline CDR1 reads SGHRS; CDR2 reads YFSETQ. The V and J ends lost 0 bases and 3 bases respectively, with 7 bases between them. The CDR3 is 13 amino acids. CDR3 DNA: TGCGCCAGCAGCTTGGGTTCAAACTACGAGCAGTACTTC. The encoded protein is CASSLGSNYEQYF.